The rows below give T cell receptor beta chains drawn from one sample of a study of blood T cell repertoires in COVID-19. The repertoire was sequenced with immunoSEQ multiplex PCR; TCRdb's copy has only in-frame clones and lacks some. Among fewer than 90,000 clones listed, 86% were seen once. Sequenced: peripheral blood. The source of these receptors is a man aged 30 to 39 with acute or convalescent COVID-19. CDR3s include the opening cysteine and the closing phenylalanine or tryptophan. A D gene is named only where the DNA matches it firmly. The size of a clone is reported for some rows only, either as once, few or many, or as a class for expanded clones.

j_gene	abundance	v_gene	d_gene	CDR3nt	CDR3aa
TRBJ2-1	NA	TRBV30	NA	TGTGCCTGGGAGGATAGCGGTACTAAGTTCTTC	CAWEDSGTKFF
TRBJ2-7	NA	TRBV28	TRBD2	TGTGCCAGCAGTCCTTCCGCCCTGGGACTAGCGGGAGGGATGCTATACGAGCAGTACTTC	CASSPSALGLAGGMLYEQYF
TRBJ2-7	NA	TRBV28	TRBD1	TGTGCCAGCAGTTCCCCCGGGACAGGGGTTGGGGAGCAGTACTTC	CASSSPGTGVGEQYF
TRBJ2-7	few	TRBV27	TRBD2	TGTGCCAGCAGCCGAGCGGGAGTTAACTACGAGCAGTACTTC	CASSRAGVNYEQYF
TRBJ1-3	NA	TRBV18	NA	TGTGCCAGCTCACCACCAAGTGGAGGTGGAAACACCATATATTTT	CASSPPSGGGNTIYF
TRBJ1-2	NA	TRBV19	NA	TGTGCCAGTAGCCCCTCCGGCGGGGACTCCTATGGCTACACCTTC	CASSPSGGDSYGYTF
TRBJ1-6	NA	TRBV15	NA	TGTGCCACCAGCAGAGCGGTCGATAATTCACCCCTCCACTTT	CATSRAVDNSPLHF
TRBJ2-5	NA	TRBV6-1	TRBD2	TGTGCCAGCAGTGATATGGGACTAGCGGGAGCCGGGGTCGGAGAGACCCAGTACTTC	CASSDMGLAGAGVGETQYF
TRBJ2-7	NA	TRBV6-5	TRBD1	TGTGCCAGCCGGGACAGCGGTCTCTACGAGCAGTACTTC	CASRDSGLYEQYF
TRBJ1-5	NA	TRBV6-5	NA	TGTGCCAGCAGACCTACAGGGAGCAATCAGCCCCAGCATTTT	CASRPTGSNQPQHF
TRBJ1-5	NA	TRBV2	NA	TGTGCCAGCATGAGATCAAGTAGCAATCAGCCCCAGCATTTT	CASMRSSSNQPQHF